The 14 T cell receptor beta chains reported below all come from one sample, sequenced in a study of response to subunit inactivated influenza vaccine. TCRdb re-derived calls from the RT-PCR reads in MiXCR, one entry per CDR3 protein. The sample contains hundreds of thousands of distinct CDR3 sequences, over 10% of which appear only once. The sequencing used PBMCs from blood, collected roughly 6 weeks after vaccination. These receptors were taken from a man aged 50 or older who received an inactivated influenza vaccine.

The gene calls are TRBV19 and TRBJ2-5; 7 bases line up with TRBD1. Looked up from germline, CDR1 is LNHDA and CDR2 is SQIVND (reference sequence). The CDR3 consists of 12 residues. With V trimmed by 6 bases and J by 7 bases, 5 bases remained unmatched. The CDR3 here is CASRDPGGTQYF. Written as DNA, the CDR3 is TGTGCCAGTAGAGACCCAGGGGGGACCCAGTACTTC.

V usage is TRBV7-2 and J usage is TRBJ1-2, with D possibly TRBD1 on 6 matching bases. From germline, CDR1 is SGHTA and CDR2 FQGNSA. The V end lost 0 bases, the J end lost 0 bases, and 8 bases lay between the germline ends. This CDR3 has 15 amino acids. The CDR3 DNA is TGTGCCAGCAGCTTAGCACGGACAGCTAACTATGGCTACACCTTC. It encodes CASSLARTANYGYTF. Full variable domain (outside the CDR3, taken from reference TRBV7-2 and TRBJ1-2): GAGVSQSPSNKVTEKGKDVELRCDPISGHTALYWYRQSLGQGLEFLIYFQGNSAPDKSGLPSDRFSAERTGGSVSTLTIQRTQQEDSAVYLCASSLARTANYGYTFGSGTRLTVV.

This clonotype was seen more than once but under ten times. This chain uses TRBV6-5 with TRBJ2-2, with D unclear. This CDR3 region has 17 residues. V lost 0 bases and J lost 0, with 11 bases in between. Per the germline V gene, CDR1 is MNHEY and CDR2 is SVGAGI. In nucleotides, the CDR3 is TGTGCCAGCAGTTACTCATCACAGACCTCGAACACCGGGGAGCTGTTTTTT. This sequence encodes CASSYSSQTSNTGELFF.

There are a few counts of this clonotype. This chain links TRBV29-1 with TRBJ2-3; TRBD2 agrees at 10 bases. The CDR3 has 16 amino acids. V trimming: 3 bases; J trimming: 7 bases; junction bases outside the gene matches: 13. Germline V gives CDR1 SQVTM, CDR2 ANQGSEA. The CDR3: CSVDINPSGSGNTQYF. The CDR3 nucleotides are TGCAGCGTTGATATTAACCCTAGCGGGAGTGGAAATACGCAGTATTTT.

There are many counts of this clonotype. The CDR3 is CASSFGTNTDTQYF. CDR3 DNA: TGTGCCAGCAGCTTTGGGACTAACACAGATACGCAGTATTTT. The genes are TRBV7-9 and TRBJ2-3; TRBD2 matches at 7 bases. Germline-derived CDR1 and CDR2 are SEHNR and FQNEAQ (reference sequence). V trimming: 3 bases; J trimming: 2 bases; junction bases outside the gene matches: 2. CDR3 length: 14 amino acids. The complete variable domain, with remaining parts taken from reference TRBV7-9 and TRBJ2-3, reads DTGVSQNPRHKITKRGQNVTFRCDPISEHNRLYWYRQTLGQGPEFLTYFQNEAQLEKSRLLSDRFSAERPKGSFSTLEIQRTEQGDSAMYLCASSFGTNTDTQYFGPGTRLTVL.

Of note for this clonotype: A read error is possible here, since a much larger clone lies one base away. CDR3 DNA sequence: TGTGCCAGCAGTTTTCTGAACTATGGCTACACCTTC. It codes for CASSFLNYGYTF. This chain joins TRBV12-3 or TRBV12-4 and TRBJ1-2, with unresolved D. Trimming cost V 3 bases and J 2 bases, with 4 bases left between them. CDR3 length equals 12 residues.

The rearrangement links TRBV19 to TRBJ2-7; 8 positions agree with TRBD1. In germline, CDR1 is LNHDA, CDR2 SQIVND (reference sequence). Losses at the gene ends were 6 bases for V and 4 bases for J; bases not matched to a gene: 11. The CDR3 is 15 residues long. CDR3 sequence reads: CASRIGTGGGYEQYF. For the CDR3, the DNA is TGTGCCAGTAGGATCGGGACAGGTGGGGGATACGAGCAGTACTTC. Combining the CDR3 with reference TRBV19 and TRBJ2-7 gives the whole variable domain DGGITQSPKYLFRKEGQNVTLSCEQNLNHDAMYWYRQDPGQGLRLIYYSQIVNDFQKGDIAEGYSVSREKKESFPLTVTSAQKNPTAFYLCASRIGTGGGYEQYFGPGTRLTVT.

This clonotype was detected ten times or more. CDR3 sequence (DNA): TGTGCCAGCACCCTAGGACCGGGACGGCCAAGTTGGCCCTCACCCCTCCACTTT. This translates into CASTLGPGRPSWPSPLHF. The chain links TRBV28 to TRBJ1-6; tentative D call: TRBD1 (5 bases). V gave up 7 bases and J gave up 10 bases, with 29 bases separating them. The CDR3 is 18 residues long. Germline V CDR1 and CDR2: MDHEN, SYDVKM.

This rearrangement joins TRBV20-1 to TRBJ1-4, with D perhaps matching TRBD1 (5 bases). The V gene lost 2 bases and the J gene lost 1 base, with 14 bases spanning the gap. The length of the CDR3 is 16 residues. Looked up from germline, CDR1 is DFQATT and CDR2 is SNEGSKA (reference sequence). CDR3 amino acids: CSARPLAGGTNEKLFF. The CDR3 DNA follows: TGCAGTGCTAGACCATTAGCGGGGGGAACTAATGAAAAACTGTTTTTT.

CDR3 nucleotide sequence: TGCAGCGTTGAGGGACAGGGTATCTACAATGAGCAGTTCTTC. Translated: CSVEGQGIYNEQFF. V and J are TRBV29-1 and TRBJ2-1; 9 bases map to TRBD1. The germline V gene has CDR1 SQVTM and CDR2 ANQGSEA. The CDR3 contains 14 residues. V shed 3 bases and J 3 bases; nucleotides not matched to a gene: 3.

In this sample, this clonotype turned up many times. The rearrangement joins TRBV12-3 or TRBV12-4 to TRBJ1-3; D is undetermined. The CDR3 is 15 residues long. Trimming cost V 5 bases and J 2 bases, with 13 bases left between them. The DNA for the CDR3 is TGTGCCAGCAGTCCCCGGCGTCCTACTGGAAACACCATATATTTT. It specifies CASSPRRPTGNTIYF.

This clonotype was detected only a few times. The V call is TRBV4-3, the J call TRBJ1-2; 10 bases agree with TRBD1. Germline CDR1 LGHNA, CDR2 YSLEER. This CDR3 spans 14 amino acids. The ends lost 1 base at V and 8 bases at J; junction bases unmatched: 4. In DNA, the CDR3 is TGCGCCAGCAGCCAAGGACAGGGGGCGGAGGGCTACACCTTC. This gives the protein CASSQGQGAEGYTF.

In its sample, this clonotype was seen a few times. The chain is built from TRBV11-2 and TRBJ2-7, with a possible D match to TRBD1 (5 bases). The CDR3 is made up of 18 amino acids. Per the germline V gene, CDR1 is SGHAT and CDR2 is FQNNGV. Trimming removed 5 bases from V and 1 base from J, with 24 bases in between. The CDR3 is CASSRQSSTPIKSYEQYF. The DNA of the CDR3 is TGTGCCAGCAGCCGACAGAGTTCCACCCCTATTAAATCCTACGAGCAGTACTTC.

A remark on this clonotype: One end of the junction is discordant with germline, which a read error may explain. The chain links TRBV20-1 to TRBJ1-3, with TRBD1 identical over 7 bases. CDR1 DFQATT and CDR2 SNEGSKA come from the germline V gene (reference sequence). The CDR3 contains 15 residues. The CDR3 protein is CSAVQGVISGDTIYF. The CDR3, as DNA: TGCAGTGCTGTCCAGGGGGTCATCTCTGGAGACACCATATATTTT.